The source of this T cell receptor beta chain is a study of T cell changes during pregnancy in multiple sclerosis. The assay was immunoSEQ multiplex PCR, and TCRdb's table has in-frame clones only and misses some. The sample lists tens of thousands of clones, 90% to 95% seen once, with about 0.45% in the top ten. Trimming at V came to 4 bases and at J to 8 bases, leaving 5 bases not matched to a gene. Germline V gene sequence: CDR1 MGHDK, CDR2 SYGVNS. CDR3 size: 13 residues. The chain employs TRBV25-1 and TRBJ1-2; TRBD1 matches 9 bases. This receptor was taken from a female donor in good health, enrolled as a control in a pregnancy study. This specimen consisted of CD4+ T cells from peripheral blood mononuclear cells, obtained in the third trimester of pregnancy. In nucleotides, the CDR3 is TGTGCCAGCAGTGGGGGACAGGGTCACGGCTACACCTTC. The encoded protein is CASSGGQGHGYTF.